The 20 T cell receptor beta chains below were found in one sample sequenced in a study of CD8 T cells in Susac syndrome. Reverse transcription used about 0.45 to 1 ug RNA and random hexamers. MiXCR was run by TCRdb on the immunoSEQ multiplex PCR reads, yielding one entry per CDR3 protein. Of some 120,000 distinct CDR3 sequences listed, roughly 94% are singletons. Sequenced: CD4+ T cells from PBMCs. The source of these receptors is a human donor with multiple sclerosis.

The CDR3 DNA reads as TGCAGCGTTCTCCGGACATCATACACTGAAGCTTTCTTT. As protein: CSVLRTSYTEAFF. This chain joins TRBV29-1 and TRBJ1-1; a weak D match, TRBD1 (5 bases). V was shortened by 5 bases and J by 3 bases, with 13 bases between the two germline ends. CDR3 length: 13 amino acids. The germline V gene has CDR1 SQVTM and CDR2 ANQGSEA.

The chain combines TRBV11-2 with TRBJ1-1; D is perhaps TRBD1 (6 bases). The CDR3 runs 16 residues. CDR1 is SGHAT, CDR2 FQNNGV, per germline. V lost 5 bases to trimming and J lost 5 bases, with 21 bases between them. The CDR3 DNA is TGTGCCAGCAGCCCCCAGGGAGAGGGGGGGCGGACTGAAGCTTTCTTT. Its protein is CASSPQGEGGRTEAFF.

The chain uses TRBV5-1 and TRBJ1-2; a weak D match, TRBD1 (5 bases). The V and J ends lost 6 bases and 3 bases respectively, with 18 bases between them. The CDR3 spans 15 residues. CDR1 and CDR2 from the germline V gene are SGHRS and YFSETQ. As DNA, the CDR3 is TGCGCCAGCATGCCGGGGGAGCCTTGGGACTATGGCTACACCTTC. This translates into CASMPGEPWDYGYTF.

The V gene is TRBV18, the J gene TRBJ1-1; D unresolved. V lost 6 bases to trimming and J lost 8 bases, with 16 bases between them. The CDR3 consists of 13 residues. Germline values: CDR1 KGHSH, CDR2 LQKENI. CDR3 sequence (DNA): TGTGCCAGCTCCCCCGACCAGATCCTGGAAGCTTTCTTT. This translates into CASSPDQILEAFF.

This clonotype occurred once. The chain links TRBV7-2 to TRBJ2-2; perhaps D is TRBD1 or TRBD2 (6 bases each). The CDR3 is made up of 17 amino acids. With 4 bases removed from V and 7 bases from J, the gap between germline ends came to 22 bases. The V gene's germline CDR1 is SGHTA and CDR2 FQGNSA. The CDR3 here is CASSSMGGAKGFGELFF. In DNA form, the CDR3 reads TGTGCCAGCAGCTCAATGGGGGGCGCGAAAGGCTTCGGGGAGCTGTTTTTT.

The rearrangement joins TRBV30 to TRBJ2-5; D remains ambiguous. The CDR3 runs 13 residues. V was clipped by 6 bases and J by 5 bases, with 16 bases between them. Germline V CDR1 and CDR2: GTSNPN, SVGIG (reference sequence). Here the CDR3 DNA reads TGTGCCTGCCTCGGAGTGGGTAAGGAGACCCAGTACTTC. Protein: CACLGVGKETQYF.

This clonotype was detected a few times. The V and J genes are TRBV5-1 and TRBJ1-1; 7 positions match TRBD1. The CDR3 is 11 amino acids. Germline loops: CDR1 SGHRS, CDR2 YFSETQ. V gave up 4 bases and J gave up 7 bases; unmatched junction bases: 1. The CDR3 is CASSGDSEAFF. DNA of the CDR3: TGCGCCAGCAGCGGGGACAGTGAAGCTTTCTTT.

The rearrangement joins TRBV12-3 or TRBV12-4 to TRBJ1-5; the D gene is possibly TRBD1 (5 bases). This CDR3 region has 15 residues. Between the trimmed V and J ends, which lost 5 bases and 6 bases, there was a span of 17 bases. CDR3 amino acids: CASSLGPRETQPQHF. The CDR3 nucleotides read TGTGCCAGCAGTCTGGGACCCCGAGAGACTCAGCCCCAGCATTTT.

V usage is TRBV6-2 or TRBV6-3 and J usage is TRBJ2-1; TRBD1 agrees at 8 bases. The V segment lost 5 bases and the J segment 3 bases; nucleotides outside the gene matches: 12. The CDR3 extends over 17 amino acids. From germline, CDR1 is MNHEY and CDR2 SVGEGT. The CDR3 region has the DNA TGTGCCAGCAGTCGATCGATCGGACAGGGAGGCTACAATGAGCAGTTCTTC. It codes for CASSRSIGQGGYNEQFF.

On this clonotype: Its ends do not fully match the called genes, so a read error is possible. The chain uses TRBV7-7 and TRBJ2-2; maybe TRBD1 (5 bases). There are 16 residues in the CDR3. CDR1 and CDR2 from the germline V gene are SSHAT and FNYEAQ (reference sequence). This CDR3 reads CASSPSGSLHTGELFF. The CDR3 bases are TGTGCTAGCAGCCCCTCAGGGTCCCTACACACCGGGGAGCTGTTTTTT.

The rearrangement links TRBV29-1 to TRBJ1-1; D uncertain. The CDR3 has 13 residues. Trimming shortened V by 4 bases and J by 3 bases, and 12 bases separated the two germline ends. Germline CDR1 reads SQVTM; CDR2 reads ANQGSEA. CDR3 DNA sequence: TGCAGCGTTGTTACCCTCACGGACACTGAAGCTTTCTTT. As protein: CSVVTLTDTEAFF.

The chain recombines TRBV5-1 with TRBJ2-1; 8 nucleotides agree with TRBD2. With V trimmed by 7 bases and J by 0 bases, 3 bases remained unmatched. CDR3 length equals 14 residues. CDR1 and CDR2 from the germline V gene are SGHRS and YFSETQ. CDR3 region: CASREGSSYNEQFF. CDR3 nucleotides: TGCGCCAGCCGGGAGGGGAGCTCCTACAATGAGCAGTTCTTC.

The chain carries TRBV5-1 and TRBJ2-1; 7 bases fit TRBD1. With V trimmed by 6 bases and J by 8 bases, 14 bases remained unmatched. The germline V gene encodes CDR1 SGHRS and CDR2 YFSETQ. The CDR3 sequence is 15 residues long. CDR3 in amino acids: CASTPRGQDRDEQFF. The CDR3 coding sequence is TGCGCCAGCACCCCCCGCGGACAGGATAGGGATGAGCAGTTCTTC.

This chain joins TRBV7-2 and TRBJ2-5, with 9 nucleotides matching TRBD1. V gave up 1 base and J gave up 5 bases; unmatched junction bases: 2. This CDR3 region has 14 residues. The germline V gene has CDR1 SGHTA and CDR2 FQGNSA. The CDR3 DNA reads TGTGCCAGCAGCTTAGGGGACAGGGTGGAGACCCAGTACTTC. This encodes CASSLGDRVETQYF.

The J gene is TRBJ1-1, the V gene TRBV6-5; D gene ambiguous. Germline loops: CDR1 MNHEY, CDR2 SVGAGI. The CDR3 is 11 amino acids. V was pared by 6 bases and J by 10 bases, with 12 bases between. The CDR3 DNA reads TGTGCCAGCAGCTCAACGTCAGGAGCTTTCTTT. Its translation: CASSSTSGAFF.

The chain couples TRBV5-4 to TRBJ2-5; D unclear. The V gene's germline CDR1 is SGHNT and CDR2 YYREEE (reference sequence). The CDR3 spans 15 residues. V was shortened by 0 bases and J by 2 bases, with 11 bases between the two germline ends. In nucleotides, the CDR3 is TGTGCCAGCAGCTTGGGATCGTTCCGACAAGAGACCCAGTACTTC. Residues: CASSLGSFRQETQYF.

The gene calls are TRBV28 and TRBJ2-7; D tentatively fits TRBD1 or TRBD2 (5 bases each). V shed 1 base and J shed 0 bases, with 13 bases lying between them. This CDR3 comprises 16 residues. The germline CDR1 and CDR2 sequences are MDHEN and SYDVKM. CDR3 nucleotides: TGTGCCAGCAGTTTATCCCCGCCAGGGAGCTCCTACGAGCAGTACTTC. Translating it yields CASSLSPPGSSYEQYF.

The CDR3 loop is CSASARVIYGYTF. For the CDR3, the DNA is TGCAGTGCTAGTGCCAGGGTAATCTATGGCTACACCTTC. The rearrangement uses TRBV20-1 and TRBJ1-2; perhaps TRBD1 as D (5 bases). There are 13 residues in the CDR3. V lost 3 bases and J 4 bases, leaving 12 bases between the germline ends. Per germline, CDR1 DFQATT and CDR2 SNEGSKA (reference sequence).

The chain links TRBV30 to TRBJ1-1; D not resolved. Germline V gene sequence: CDR1 GTSNPN, CDR2 SVGIG (reference sequence). The CDR3 loop spans 12 amino acids. V lost 2 bases to trimming and J lost 7 bases, with 11 bases between them. The CDR3, as DNA: TGTGCCTGGAGTACTGGGTTGGGTGAAGCTTTCTTT. It encodes CAWSTGLGEAFF.

This clonotype was seen a single time. The genes are TRBV7-6 and TRBJ2-2, with TRBD2 matching over 7 bases. The CDR3 extends over 18 amino acids. J was trimmed by 1 base and V by 4 bases; bases with no gene match: 12. CDR1 SGHVS and CDR2 FNYEAQ come from the germline V gene. CDR3 in amino acids: CASSSPWGGRENTGELFF. In DNA, the CDR3 is TGTGCCAGCAGCTCTCCGTGGGGGGGACGGGAGAACACCGGGGAGCTGTTTTTT.